This TCR beta chain was identified in a study of CD8 T cells in ankylosing spondylitis. Study-wide findings and caveats: Reportedly, matched ankylosing spondylitis synovial fluid was significantly enriched for disease-linked clones. A TCR beta motif of eight highly homologous variants appeared characteristic of ankylosing spondylitis blood.

Germline CDR1 and CDR2: SGHAT and FQNNGV. This CDR3 has 15 amino acids. V was trimmed by 1 base and J by 2 bases, leaving 12 bases between them. In this sample, this clonotype turned up a few times. Its antigen is not known. TCRdb recomputed calls from the 5' RACE reads with MiXCR, one row per CDR3 protein. The data hold 210,000 or so distinct CDR3 sequences, with approximately 8% observed a single time. Sample: blood, either unsorted or a sorted T cell fraction (not recorded which). The chain carries TRBV11-2 and TRBJ2-7; D is unclear. The origin of this receptor is a female donor with ankylosing spondylitis or in good health (not recorded which). The CDR3 sequence: CASSLGLSSTYEQYF. As DNA, the CDR3 is TGTGCCAGCAGCTTAGGACTCTCAAGCACCTACGAGCAGTACTTC. The whole variable domain, remainder taken from reference TRBV11-2 and TRBJ2-7, is EAGVAQSPRYKIIEKRQSVAFWCNPISGHATLYWYQQILGQGPKLLIQFQNNGVVDDSQLPKDRFSAERLKGVDSTLKIQPAKLEDSAVYLCASSLGLSSTYEQYFGPGTRLTVT.